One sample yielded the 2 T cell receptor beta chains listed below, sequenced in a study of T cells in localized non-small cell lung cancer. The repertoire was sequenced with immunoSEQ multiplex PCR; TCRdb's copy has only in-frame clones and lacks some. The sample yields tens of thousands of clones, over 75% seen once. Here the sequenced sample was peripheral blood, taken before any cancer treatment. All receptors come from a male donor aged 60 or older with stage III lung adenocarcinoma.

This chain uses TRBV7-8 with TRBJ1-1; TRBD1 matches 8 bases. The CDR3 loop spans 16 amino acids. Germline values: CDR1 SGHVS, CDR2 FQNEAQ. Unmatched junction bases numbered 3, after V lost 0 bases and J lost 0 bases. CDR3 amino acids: CASSLARDRLNTEAFF. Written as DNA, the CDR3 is TGTGCCAGCAGCTTAGCCCGGGACAGGCTGAACACTGAAGCTTTCTTT. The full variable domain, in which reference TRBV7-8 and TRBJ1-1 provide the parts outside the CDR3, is GAGVSQSPRYKVAKRGQDVALRCDPISGHVSLFWYQQALGQGPEFLTYFQNEAQLDKSGLPSDRFFAERPEGSVSTLKIQRTQQEDSAVYLCASSLARDRLNTEAFFGQGTRLTVV.

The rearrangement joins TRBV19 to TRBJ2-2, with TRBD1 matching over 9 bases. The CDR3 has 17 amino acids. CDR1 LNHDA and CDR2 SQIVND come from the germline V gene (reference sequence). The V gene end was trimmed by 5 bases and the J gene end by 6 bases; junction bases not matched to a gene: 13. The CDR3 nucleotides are TGTGCCAGTAGTCGGTCGTTAGGGACAGGGTATCCCGGGGAGCTGTTTTTT. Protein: CASSRSLGTGYPGELFF.